The present entry profiles one T cell receptor (beta chain) with its context. Its antigen is as yet unknown. These data belong to a study of OX40 agonist ivuxolimab in advanced cancers. Using immunoSEQ multiplex PCR, the repertoire was profiled, and TCRdb retains in-frame clones only, with some absent. This table holds 60,000 or so clones, around 82% found once. Broader study findings: CD4+ and CD8+ T cells in blood underwent clonal expansion by week 6 at 0.1 to 3.0 mg/kg.

The CDR3 consists of 13 residues. Per germline, CDR1 KGHSH and CDR2 LQKENI. V lost 5 bases and J lost 3, with 11 bases in between. The V gene is TRBV18, the J gene TRBJ2-7; no definite D call. The sample here was CD4+ or CD8+ T cells sorted from blood, taken in a trial of the OX40 agonist ivuxolimab. This TCR was sampled from an adult with an advanced solid tumor such as melanoma, head and neck, liver or kidney cancer. The CDR3 coding sequence is TGTGCCAGCTCAACCCTAGACAACTACGAGCAGTACTTC. This codes for CASSTLDNYEQYF.